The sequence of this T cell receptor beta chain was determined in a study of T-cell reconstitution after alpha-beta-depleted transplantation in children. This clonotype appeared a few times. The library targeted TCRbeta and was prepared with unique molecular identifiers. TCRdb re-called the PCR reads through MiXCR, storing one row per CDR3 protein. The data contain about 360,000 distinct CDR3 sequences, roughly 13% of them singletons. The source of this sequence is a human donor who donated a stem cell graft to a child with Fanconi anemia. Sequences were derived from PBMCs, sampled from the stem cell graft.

CDR3 sequence (DNA): TGTGCCAGCAGTTACTCGTTGCGGACTGAGCAGTTCTTC. The encoded protein is CASSYSLRTEQFF. The V and J genes are TRBV6-2 or TRBV6-3 and TRBJ2-1, with D unresolved. The CDR3 spans 13 residues. Trimming took 0 bases from V and 9 from J, leaving 9 bases between them. Germline values: CDR1 MNHEY, CDR2 SVGEGT.